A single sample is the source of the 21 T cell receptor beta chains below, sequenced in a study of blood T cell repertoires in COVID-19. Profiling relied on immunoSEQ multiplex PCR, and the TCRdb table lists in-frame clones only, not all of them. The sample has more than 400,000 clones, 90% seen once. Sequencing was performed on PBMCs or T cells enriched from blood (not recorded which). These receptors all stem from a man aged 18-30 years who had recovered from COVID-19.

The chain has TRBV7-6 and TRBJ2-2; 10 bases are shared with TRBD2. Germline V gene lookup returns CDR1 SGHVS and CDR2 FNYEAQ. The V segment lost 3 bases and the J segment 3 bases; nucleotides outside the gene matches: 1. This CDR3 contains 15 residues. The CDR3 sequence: CASSFGLADTGELFF. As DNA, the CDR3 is TGTGCCAGCAGCTTCGGACTAGCGGACACCGGGGAGCTGTTTTTT.

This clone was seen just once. CDR3 sequence reads: CASSFQFGNTIYF. The CDR3 DNA is TGTGCCAGCAGTTTTCAGTTTGGAAACACCATATATTTT. The chain has TRBV27 and TRBJ1-3; D ambiguous. V shed 3 bases and J shed 3 bases, with 6 bases lying between them. There are 13 residues in the CDR3. Germline CDR1 is MNHEY and CDR2 is SMNVEV (reference sequence).

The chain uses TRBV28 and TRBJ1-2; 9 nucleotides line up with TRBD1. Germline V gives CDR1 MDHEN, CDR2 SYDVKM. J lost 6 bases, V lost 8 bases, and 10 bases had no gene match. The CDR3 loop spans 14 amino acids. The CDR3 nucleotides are TGTGCCAGCGGCTCAGGGACAGGGTCCCATGGCTACACCTTC. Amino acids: CASGSGTGSHGYTF.

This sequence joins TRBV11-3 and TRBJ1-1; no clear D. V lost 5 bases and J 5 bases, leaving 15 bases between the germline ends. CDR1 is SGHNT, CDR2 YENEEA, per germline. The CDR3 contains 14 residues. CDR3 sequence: CASSPVQIQTEAFF. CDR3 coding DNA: TGTGCCAGCAGCCCCGTCCAGATTCAAACTGAAGCTTTCTTT.

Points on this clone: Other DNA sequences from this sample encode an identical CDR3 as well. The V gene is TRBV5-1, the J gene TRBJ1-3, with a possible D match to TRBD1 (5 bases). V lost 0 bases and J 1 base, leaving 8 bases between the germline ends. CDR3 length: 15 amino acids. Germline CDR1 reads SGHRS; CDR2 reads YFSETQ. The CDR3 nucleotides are TGCGCCAGCAGCTTGGTCGGGGGGTCTGGAAACACCATATATTTT. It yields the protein CASSLVGGSGNTIYF.

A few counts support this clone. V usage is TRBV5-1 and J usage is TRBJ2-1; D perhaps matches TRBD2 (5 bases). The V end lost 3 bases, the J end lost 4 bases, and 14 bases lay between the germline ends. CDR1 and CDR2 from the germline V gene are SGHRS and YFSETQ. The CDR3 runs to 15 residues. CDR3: CASSSRAGPYNEQFF. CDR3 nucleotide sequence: TGCGCCAGCAGCTCCCGGGCGGGCCCTTACAATGAGCAGTTCTTC.

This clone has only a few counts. CDR3 region: CASSPEGARNYGYTF. The CDR3 DNA sequence: TGTGCCAGTAGTCCGGAGGGGGCGCGAAACTATGGCTACACCTTC. This rearrangement joins TRBV19 to TRBJ1-2; 7 bases match TRBD1. This CDR3 region has 15 residues. Germline V CDR1 and CDR2: LNHDA, SQIVND (reference sequence). V dropped 5 bases and J dropped 2; count of bases not matched to a gene: 8.

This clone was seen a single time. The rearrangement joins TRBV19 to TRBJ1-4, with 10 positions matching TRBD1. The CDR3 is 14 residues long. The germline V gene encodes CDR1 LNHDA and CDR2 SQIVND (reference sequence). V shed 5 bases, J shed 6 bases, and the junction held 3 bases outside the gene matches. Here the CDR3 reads CASSLGQGYEKLFF. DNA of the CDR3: TGTGCCAGTAGTTTGGGACAGGGGTATGAAAAACTGTTTTTT.

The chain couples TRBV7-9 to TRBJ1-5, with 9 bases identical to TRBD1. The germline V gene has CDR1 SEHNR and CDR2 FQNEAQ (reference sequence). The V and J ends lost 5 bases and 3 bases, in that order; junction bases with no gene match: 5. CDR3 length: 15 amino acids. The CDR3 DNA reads TGTGCCAGCAGCCGGGACAGGGCGGTCAATCAGCCCCAGCATTTT. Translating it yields CASSRDRAVNQPQHF.

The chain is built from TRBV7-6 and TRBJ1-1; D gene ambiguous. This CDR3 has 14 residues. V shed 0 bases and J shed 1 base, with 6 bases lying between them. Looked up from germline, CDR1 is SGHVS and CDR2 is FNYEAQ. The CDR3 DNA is TGTGCCAGCAGCTTAGCGCGAGGGAACACTGAAGCTTTCTTT. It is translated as CASSLARGNTEAFF.

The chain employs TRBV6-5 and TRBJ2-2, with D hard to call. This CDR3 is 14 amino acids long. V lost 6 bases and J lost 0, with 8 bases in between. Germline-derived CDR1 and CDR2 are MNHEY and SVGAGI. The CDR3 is CASSLAPNTGELFF. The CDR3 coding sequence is TGTGCCAGCAGCCTCGCGCCGAACACCGGGGAGCTGTTTTTT.

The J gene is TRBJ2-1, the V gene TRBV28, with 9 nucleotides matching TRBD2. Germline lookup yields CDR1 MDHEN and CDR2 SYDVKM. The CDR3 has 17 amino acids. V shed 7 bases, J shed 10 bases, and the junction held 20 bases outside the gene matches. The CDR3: CASTAGGAGGGGGEQFF. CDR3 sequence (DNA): TGTGCCAGCACAGCCGGAGGAGCGGGAGGAGGTGGGGGAGAGCAGTTCTTC.

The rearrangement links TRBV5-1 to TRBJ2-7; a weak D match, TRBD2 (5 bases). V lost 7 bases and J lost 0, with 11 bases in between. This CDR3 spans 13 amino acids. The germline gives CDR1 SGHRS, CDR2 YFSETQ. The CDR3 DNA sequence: TGCGCCAGCCGGGGATATAGCTCCTACGAGCAGTACTTC. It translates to CASRGYSSYEQYF.

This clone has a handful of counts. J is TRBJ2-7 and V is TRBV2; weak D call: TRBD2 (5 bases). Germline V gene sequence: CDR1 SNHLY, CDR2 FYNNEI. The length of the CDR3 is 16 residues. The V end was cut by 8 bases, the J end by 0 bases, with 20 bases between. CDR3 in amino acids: CASPCSGKKNSYEQYF. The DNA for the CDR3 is TGTGCCAGCCCGTGTTCGGGGAAAAAGAACTCCTACGAGCAGTACTTC.

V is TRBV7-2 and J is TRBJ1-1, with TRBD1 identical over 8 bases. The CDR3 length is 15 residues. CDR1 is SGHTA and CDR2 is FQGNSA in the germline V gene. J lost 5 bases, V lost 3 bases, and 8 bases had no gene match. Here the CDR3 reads CASSFHGTGVTEAFF. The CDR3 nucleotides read TGTGCCAGCAGCTTCCACGGGACAGGAGTGACTGAAGCTTTCTTT.

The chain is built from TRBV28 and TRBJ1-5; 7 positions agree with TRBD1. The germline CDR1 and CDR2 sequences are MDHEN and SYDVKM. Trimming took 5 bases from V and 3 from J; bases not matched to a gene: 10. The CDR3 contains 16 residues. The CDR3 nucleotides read TGTGCCAGCAGTCCCCGACAGGGTTCCGTCAATCAGCCCCAGCATTTT. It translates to CASSPRQGSVNQPQHF. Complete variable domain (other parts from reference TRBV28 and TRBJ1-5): DVKVTQSSRYLVKRTGEKVFLECVQDMDHENMFWYRQDPGLGLRLIYFSYDVKMKEKGDIPEGYSVSREKKERFSLILESASTNQTSMYLCASSPRQGSVNQPQHFGDGTRLSIL.

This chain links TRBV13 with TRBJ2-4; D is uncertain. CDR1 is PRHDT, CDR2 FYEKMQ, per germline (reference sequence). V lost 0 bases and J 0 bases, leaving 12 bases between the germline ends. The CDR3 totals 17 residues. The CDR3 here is CASSLGGVTLAKNIQYF. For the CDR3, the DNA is TGTGCCAGCAGCTTAGGTGGAGTTACCTTAGCCAAAAACATTCAGTACTTC.

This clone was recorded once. The CDR3 DNA follows: TGTGCCAGCAGCTTGGCCGGGACAAACGCTGGAAACACCATATATTTT. As protein: CASSLAGTNAGNTIYF. The rearrangement links TRBV7-2 to TRBJ1-3, with D perhaps matching TRBD1 (6 bases). Per the germline V gene, CDR1 is SGHTA and CDR2 is FQGNSA. This CDR3 contains 16 residues. The V and J ends lost 3 bases and 2 bases respectively, with 14 bases between them.

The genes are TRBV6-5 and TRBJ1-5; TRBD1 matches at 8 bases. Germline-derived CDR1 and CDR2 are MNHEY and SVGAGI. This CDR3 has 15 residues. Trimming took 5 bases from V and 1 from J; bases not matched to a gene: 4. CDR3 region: CASSRTGMSNQPQHF. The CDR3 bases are TGTGCCAGCAGTCGGACAGGGATGAGCAATCAGCCCCAGCATTTT.

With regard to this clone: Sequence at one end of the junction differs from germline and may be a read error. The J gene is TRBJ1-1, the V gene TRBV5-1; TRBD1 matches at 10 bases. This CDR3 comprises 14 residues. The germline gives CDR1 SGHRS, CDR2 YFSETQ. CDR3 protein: CASSPDRGNAEAFF. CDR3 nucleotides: TGCGCCAGCAGCCCGGACAGGGGGAACGCTGAAGCTTTCTTT.

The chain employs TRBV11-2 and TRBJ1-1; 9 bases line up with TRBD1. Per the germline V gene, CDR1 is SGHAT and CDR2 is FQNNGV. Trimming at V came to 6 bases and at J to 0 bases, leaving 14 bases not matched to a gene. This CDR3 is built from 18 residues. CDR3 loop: CASRFSDRGISVNTEAFF. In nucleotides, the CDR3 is TGTGCCAGCAGATTCAGCGACAGGGGGATTTCTGTGAACACTGAAGCTTTCTTT.